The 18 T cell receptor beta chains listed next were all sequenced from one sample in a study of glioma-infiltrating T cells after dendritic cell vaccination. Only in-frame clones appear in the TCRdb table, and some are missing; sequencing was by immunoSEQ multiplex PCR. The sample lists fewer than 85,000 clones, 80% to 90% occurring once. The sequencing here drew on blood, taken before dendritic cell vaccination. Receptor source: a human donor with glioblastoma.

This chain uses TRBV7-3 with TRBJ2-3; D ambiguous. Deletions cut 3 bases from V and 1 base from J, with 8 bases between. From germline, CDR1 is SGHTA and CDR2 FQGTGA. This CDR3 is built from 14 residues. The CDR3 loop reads CASSFRSRTDTQYF. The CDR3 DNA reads TGTGCCAGCAGCTTCAGGTCCCGCACAGATACGCAGTATTTT.

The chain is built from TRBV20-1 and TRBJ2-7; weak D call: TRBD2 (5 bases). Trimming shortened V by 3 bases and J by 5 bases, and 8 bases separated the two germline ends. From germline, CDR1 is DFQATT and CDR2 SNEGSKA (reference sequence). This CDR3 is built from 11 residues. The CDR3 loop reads CSASGVHEQYF. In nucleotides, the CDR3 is TGCAGTGCTAGCGGGGTTCACGAGCAGTACTTC.

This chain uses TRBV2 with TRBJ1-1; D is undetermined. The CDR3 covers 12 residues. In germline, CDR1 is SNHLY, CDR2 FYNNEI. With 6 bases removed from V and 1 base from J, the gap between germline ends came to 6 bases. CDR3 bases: TGTGCCAGCAGGGAGACGAACACTGAAGCTTTCTTT. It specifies CASRETNTEAFF.

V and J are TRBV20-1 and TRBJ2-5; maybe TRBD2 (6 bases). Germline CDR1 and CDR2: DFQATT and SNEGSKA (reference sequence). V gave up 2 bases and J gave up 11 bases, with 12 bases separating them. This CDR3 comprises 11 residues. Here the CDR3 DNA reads TGCAGTGCTAGATCGGGGGATGAGCAGTACTTC. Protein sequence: CSARSGDEQYF.

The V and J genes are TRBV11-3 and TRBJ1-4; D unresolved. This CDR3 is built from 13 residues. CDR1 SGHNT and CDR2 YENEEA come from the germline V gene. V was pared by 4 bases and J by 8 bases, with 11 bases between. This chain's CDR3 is CASSSTMGEKLFF. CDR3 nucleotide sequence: TGTGCCAGCAGCTCTACCATGGGCGAAAAACTGTTTTTT.

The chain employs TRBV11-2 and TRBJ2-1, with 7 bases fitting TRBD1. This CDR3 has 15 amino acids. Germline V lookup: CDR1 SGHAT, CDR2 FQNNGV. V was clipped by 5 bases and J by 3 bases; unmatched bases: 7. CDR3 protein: CASSRTGLHYNEQFF. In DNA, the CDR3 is TGTGCCAGCAGCCGGACAGGTCTACACTACAATGAGCAGTTCTTC.

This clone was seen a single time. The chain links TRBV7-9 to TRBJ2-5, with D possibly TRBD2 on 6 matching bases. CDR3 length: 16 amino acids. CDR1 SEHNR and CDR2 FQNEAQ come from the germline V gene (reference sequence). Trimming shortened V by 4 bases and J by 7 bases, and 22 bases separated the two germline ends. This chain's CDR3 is CASSSPRQGGRRTQYF. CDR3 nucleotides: TGTGCCAGCAGCTCCCCCCGCCAGGGAGGACGACGGACCCAGTACTTC.

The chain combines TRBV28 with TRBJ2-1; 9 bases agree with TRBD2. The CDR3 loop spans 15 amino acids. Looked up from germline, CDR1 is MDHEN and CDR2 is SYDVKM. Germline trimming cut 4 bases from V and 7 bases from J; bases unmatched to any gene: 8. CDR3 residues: CASSYSGSRPNEQFF. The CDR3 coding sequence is TGTGCCAGCAGTTATAGCGGGAGTAGGCCAAATGAGCAGTTCTTC. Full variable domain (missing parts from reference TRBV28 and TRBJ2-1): DVKVTQSSRYLVKRTGEKVFLECVQDMDHENMFWYRQDPGLGLRLIYFSYDVKMKEKGDIPEGYSVSREKKERFSLILESASTNQTSMYLCASSYSGSRPNEQFFGPGTRLTVL.

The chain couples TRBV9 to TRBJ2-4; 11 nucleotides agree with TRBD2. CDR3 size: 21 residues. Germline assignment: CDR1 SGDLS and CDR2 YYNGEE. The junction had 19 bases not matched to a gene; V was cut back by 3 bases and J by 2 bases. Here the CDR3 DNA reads TGTGCCAGCAGCGCATGGGGACTAGCGGCCAACCTCCCCGGGCCCAAAAACATTCAGTACTTC. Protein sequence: CASSAWGLAANLPGPKNIQYF.

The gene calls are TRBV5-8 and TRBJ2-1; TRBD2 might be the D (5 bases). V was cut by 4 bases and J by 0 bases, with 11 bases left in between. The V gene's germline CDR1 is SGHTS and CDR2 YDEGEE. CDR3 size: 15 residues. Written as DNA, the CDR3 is TGTGCCAGCAGCCCTCGGGGTATCTCCTACAATGAGCAGTTCTTC. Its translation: CASSPRGISYNEQFF.

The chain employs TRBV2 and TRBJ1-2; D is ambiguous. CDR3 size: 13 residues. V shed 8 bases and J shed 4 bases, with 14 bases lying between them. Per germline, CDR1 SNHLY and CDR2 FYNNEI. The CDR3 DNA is TGTGCCAGCCGGGATTGGGTCAGCTATGGCTACACCTTC. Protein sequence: CASRDWVSYGYTF.

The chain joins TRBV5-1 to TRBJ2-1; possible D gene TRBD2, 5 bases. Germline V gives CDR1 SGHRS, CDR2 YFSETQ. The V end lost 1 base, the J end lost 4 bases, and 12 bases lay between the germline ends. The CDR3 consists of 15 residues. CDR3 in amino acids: CASSLKESGYNEQFF. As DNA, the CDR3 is TGCGCCAGCAGCTTGAAGGAGTCGGGGTACAATGAGCAGTTCTTC.

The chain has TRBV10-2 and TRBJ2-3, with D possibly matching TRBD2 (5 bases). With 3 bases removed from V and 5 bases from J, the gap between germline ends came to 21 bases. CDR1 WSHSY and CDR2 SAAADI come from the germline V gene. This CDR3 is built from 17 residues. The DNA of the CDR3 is TGCGCCAGCAGTGAAGTGGGCCGGGGTCAAGGACGAGATACGCAGTATTTT. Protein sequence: CASSEVGRGQGRDTQYF.

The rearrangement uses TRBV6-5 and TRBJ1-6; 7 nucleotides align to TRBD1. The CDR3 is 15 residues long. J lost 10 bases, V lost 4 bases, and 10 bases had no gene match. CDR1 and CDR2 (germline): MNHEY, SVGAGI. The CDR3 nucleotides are TGTGCCAGCAGTTCCTCCGGGGACAGATACTCACCCCTCCACTTT. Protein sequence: CASSSSGDRYSPLHF.

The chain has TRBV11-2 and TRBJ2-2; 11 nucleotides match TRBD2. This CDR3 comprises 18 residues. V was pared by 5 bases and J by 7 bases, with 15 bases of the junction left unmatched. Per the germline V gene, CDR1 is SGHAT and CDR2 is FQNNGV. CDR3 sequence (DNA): TGTGCCAGCAGCAGGATGAGCCGATATAGCGGGGGGGTCGGGGAGCTGTTTTTT. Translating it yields CASSRMSRYSGGVGELFF.

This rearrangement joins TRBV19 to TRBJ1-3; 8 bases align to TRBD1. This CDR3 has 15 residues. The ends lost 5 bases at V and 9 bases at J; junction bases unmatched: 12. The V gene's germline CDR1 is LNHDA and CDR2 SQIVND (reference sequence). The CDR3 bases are TGTGCCAGTAGTGTCGGACAGGGTGTTATCAGCACCATATATTTT. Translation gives CASSVGQGVISTIYF.

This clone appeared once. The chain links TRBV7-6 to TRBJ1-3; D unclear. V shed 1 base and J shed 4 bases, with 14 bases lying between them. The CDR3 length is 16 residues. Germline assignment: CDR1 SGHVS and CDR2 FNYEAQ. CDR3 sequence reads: CASSLGGLLGGNTIYF. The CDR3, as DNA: TGTGCCAGCAGCTTAGGCGGCCTTCTTGGGGGAAACACCATATATTTT.

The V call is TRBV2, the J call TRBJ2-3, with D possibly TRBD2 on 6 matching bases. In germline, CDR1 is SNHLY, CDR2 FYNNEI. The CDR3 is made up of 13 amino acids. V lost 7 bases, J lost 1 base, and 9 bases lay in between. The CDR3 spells CASIPGGTDTQYF. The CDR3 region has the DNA TGTGCCAGCATCCCGGGGGGCACAGATACGCAGTATTTT.